This TCR beta chain was sequenced during a study of cytomegalovirus exposure and HLA in healthy donors. In germline, CDR1 is SEHNR, CDR2 FQNEAQ (reference sequence). The CDR3 extends over 15 amino acids. V lost 3 bases and J lost 1; bases outside the gene matches: 2. A multiplex PCR was run with 60 Vbeta primers and 13 Jbeta primers. TCRdb's table, derived via immunoSEQ multiplex PCR, lists solely in-frame clones and lacks some. The listing records more than 95,000 clones. This TCR derives from a man aged 25 to 40 in good health and CMV-seronegative. The chain combines TRBV7-9 with TRBJ1-1, with 10 bases identical to TRBD1. The specimen sequenced was PBMCs. The chain's CDR3 is CASSFRQGANTEAFF. Here the CDR3 DNA reads TGTGCCAGCAGCTTTCGACAGGGGGCGAACACTGAAGCTTTCTTT.